This entry lists 4 T cell receptor beta chains sequenced from one sample in a study of blood T cell repertoires in COVID-19. Clones were read by immunoSEQ multiplex PCR, and TCRdb kept only the in-frame ones, dropping some. The sample lists more than 300,000 clones, roughly 88% occurring once. Sample: peripheral blood. The receptor set was obtained from a woman aged 25-40 years with COVID-19, enrolled during active disease.

The gene calls are TRBV5-1 and TRBJ2-2; the D gene is possibly TRBD1 (5 bases). Germline V gene sequence: CDR1 SGHRS, CDR2 YFSETQ. Trimming took off 2 bases at V and 5 bases at J, with 10 bases between the two ends. This CDR3 region has 14 residues. The CDR3 here is CASSFQGGTGELFF. CDR3 in DNA: TGCGCCAGCAGCTTTCAGGGTGGTACCGGGGAGCTGTTTTTT. Using reference TRBV5-1 and TRBJ2-2 for the parts outside the CDR3, the full variable domain is KAGVTQTPRYLIKTRGQQVTLSCSPISGHRSVSWYQQTPGQGLQFLFEYFSETQRNKGNFPGRFSGRQFSNSRSEMNVSTLELGDSALYLCASSFQGGTGELFFGEGSRLTVL.

V gene TRBV27 combines with J gene TRBJ2-2; 8 nucleotides line up with TRBD1. With 3 bases clipped from V and 7 bases from J, the junction kept 4 bases outside the gene matches. CDR1 and CDR2 from the germline V gene are MNHEY and SMNVEV (reference sequence). This CDR3 spans 14 amino acids. This chain's CDR3 is CASSFRGLGGELFF. In nucleotides, the CDR3 is TGTGCCAGCAGTTTCAGGGGGCTGGGCGGGGAGCTGTTTTTT.

This clone was seen only a few times. The chain is built from TRBV5-4 and TRBJ2-7; 9 bases map to TRBD1. The germline gives CDR1 SGHNT, CDR2 YYREEE (reference sequence). CDR3 length: 13 amino acids. Trimming cost V 2 bases and J 7 bases; bases outside gene matches: 4. CDR3: CASSFAGQGEQYV. CDR3 sequence (DNA): TGTGCCAGCAGCTTTGCGGGACAGGGAGAGCAGTACGTC.

J is TRBJ1-1 and V is TRBV5-1; D is possibly TRBD1 (6 bases). The V and J ends lost 3 bases and 7 bases respectively, with 13 bases between them. The CDR3 is 13 amino acids. From germline, CDR1 is SGHRS and CDR2 YFSETQ. The CDR3 is CASSSRQGIEAFF. As DNA, the CDR3 is TGCGCCAGCAGCTCCAGGCAGGGGATTGAAGCTTTCTTT.